Listed here are 7 T cell receptor beta chains from one sample, sequenced in a study of T-cell reconstitution after alpha-beta-depleted transplantation in children. The TCRbeta library was prepared with unique molecular identifiers. MiXCR, run by TCRdb on the PCR reads, gives a single entry per CDR3 protein. The data contain 440,000 or so distinct CDR3 sequences, under 13% of them singletons. This material consisted of PBMCs from the stem cell graft donor, taken from the stem cell graft. These TCRs come from a human donor who donated a stem cell graft to a child with acute myeloid leukemia.

The chain has TRBV12-3 or TRBV12-4 and TRBJ1-1; the D gene is possibly TRBD1 (5 bases). V shed 6 bases and J shed 5 bases, with 16 bases lying between them. CDR3 length: 14 residues. CDR3 sequence reads: CASRHPGGDTEAFF. The CDR3 nucleotides read TGTGCCAGCAGACATCCCGGAGGGGATACTGAAGCTTTCTTT.

This chain uses TRBV6-1 with TRBJ2-1; the match to TRBD2 covers 7 bases. The CDR3 is 12 residues long. With 4 bases clipped from V and 9 bases from J, the junction kept 3 bases outside the gene matches. Germline V gene lookup returns CDR1 MNHNS and CDR2 SASEGT. The CDR3 sequence is CASSAGTTEQFF. Written as DNA, the CDR3 is TGTGCCAGCAGTGCCGGGACTACTGAGCAGTTCTTC.

The rearrangement joins TRBV5-1 to TRBJ2-5, with a possible D match to TRBD1 (6 bases). V lost 1 base, J lost 3 bases, and 7 bases lay in between. CDR1 is SGHRS and CDR2 is YFSETQ in the germline V gene. This CDR3 has 13 residues. CDR3 residues: CASSLTGKETQYF. The DNA for the CDR3 is TGCGCCAGCAGCTTGACAGGGAAAGAGACCCAGTACTTC.

This clonotype turned up a few times. V usage is TRBV7-9 and J usage is TRBJ1-1, with D unclear. The CDR3 has 14 residues. Germline CDR1 reads SEHNR; CDR2 reads FQNEAQ (reference sequence). V shed 4 bases and J shed 2 bases, with 11 bases lying between them. The CDR3 loop reads CASSWAQINTEAFF. CDR3 bases: TGTGCCAGCAGCTGGGCACAGATCAACACTGAAGCTTTCTTT.

This clonotype appeared a few times. CDR3 nucleotides: TGCAGTGCTAGAGATGGACTAGCGGGACGCAATGAGCAGTTCTTC. Translation gives CSARDGLAGRNEQFF. This chain connects TRBV20-1 to TRBJ2-1; TRBD2 matches 12 bases. V was clipped by 0 bases and J by 6 bases; unmatched bases: 3. Germline V lookup: CDR1 DFQATT, CDR2 SNEGSKA (reference sequence). The CDR3 runs to 15 residues.

Only a few counts were recorded for this clonotype. This sequence joins TRBV20-1 and TRBJ1-2; 10 nucleotides agree with TRBD1. CDR1 is DFQATT, CDR2 SNEGSKA, per germline (reference sequence). The V gene end was trimmed by 5 bases and the J gene end by 4 bases; junction bases not matched to a gene: 7. CDR3 length equals 14 residues. CDR3 nucleotides: TGCAGTGCTGCCCCCCGGACAGGGGGCTATGGCTACACCTTC. Residues: CSAAPRTGGYGYTF.

This clonotype showed up just a few times. V gene TRBV11-1 combines with J gene TRBJ2-5; 14 bases line up with TRBD2. The CDR3 runs 18 residues. Germline values: CDR1 SGHAT, CDR2 FQDESV (reference sequence). The J segment lost 2 bases and the V segment lost 4 bases, leaving 9 bases of the junction unmatched. This CDR3 reads CASSSNARLAGGQETQYF. The CDR3 DNA is TGTGCCAGCAGCTCAAACGCTAGACTAGCGGGGGGGCAAGAGACCCAGTACTTC.